Sequencing of this T cell receptor beta chain was carried out in a study of CD8 T cells in ankylosing spondylitis. Findings and limits, study-wide: One TCR beta motif, made up of roughly eight highly homologous variants, appeared characteristic of ankylosing spondylitis blood.

TCRdb re-called the 5' RACE reads through MiXCR, storing one row per CDR3 protein. The sample contains under 300,000 distinct CDR3 sequences, about 18% of which appear only once. A note on this clonotype: Its antigen is not identified.

CDR3 size: 15 residues. V usage is TRBV21-1 and J usage is TRBJ1-1; no DNA check was done on the table's D call, TRBD1. TRBV21-1 is reported as a pseudogene. This sequence originates from a male donor with ankylosing spondylitis or in good health (not recorded which). The sequenced material came from blood, either unsorted or a sorted T cell fraction (not recorded which). This CDR3 is CASSKVVRGHTEAFF. In DNA, the CDR3 is TGTGCCAGCAGCAAAGTGGTCAGGGGACACACTGAAGCTTTCTTT.